A single sample gave rise to the 23 T cell receptor beta chains below, sequenced in a study of blood T cell repertoires in COVID-19. Measured with immunoSEQ multiplex PCR; TCRdb has only the in-frame clones, and not every one. The table shows roughly 400,000 clones, with approximately 90% occurring only once. The sample was PBMCs or T cells enriched from blood (not recorded which). The receptors here all came from a woman aged 40 to 50 who had been exposed to COVID-19.

The chain carries TRBV12-3 or TRBV12-4 and TRBJ1-1; D remains unclear. V lost 6 bases and J lost 1, with 9 bases in between. The CDR3 consists of 13 residues. The CDR3 nucleotides read TGTGCCAGCAGCTACTCCGCGAACACTGAAGCTTTCTTT. Its protein product is CASSYSANTEAFF.

The chain employs TRBV2 and TRBJ1-1; D uncertain. The CDR3 length is 13 residues. V lost 8 bases and J 4 bases, leaving 14 bases between the germline ends. CDR1 is SNHLY, CDR2 FYNNEI, per germline. CDR3 in DNA: TGTGCCAGCCGTCAGCGACCGGTCACTGAAGCTTTCTTT. Its protein product is CASRQRPVTEAFF.

The chain recombines TRBV19 with TRBJ2-7; 8 nucleotides agree with TRBD2. The CDR3 is 13 residues long. Germline V gene sequence: CDR1 LNHDA, CDR2 SQIVND (reference sequence). Losses at the gene ends were 10 bases for V and 5 bases for J; bases not matched to a gene: 10. The chain's CDR3 is CATTERERDEQYF. In nucleotides, the CDR3 is TGTGCCACGACGGAGCGGGAGCGTGACGAGCAGTACTTC.

The rearrangement uses TRBV30 and TRBJ1-2, with no clear D. This CDR3 is 11 amino acids long. Trimming stripped 3 bases from V and 3 bases from J, with 5 bases between. Looked up from germline, CDR1 is GTSNPN and CDR2 is SVGIG (reference sequence). CDR3 in amino acids: CAWRAHYGYTF. In DNA, the CDR3 is TGTGCCTGGAGAGCCCACTATGGCTACACCTTC. Full variable domain (rest looked up from reference TRBV30 and TRBJ1-2): SQTIHQWPATLVQPVGSPLSLECTVEGTSNPNLYWYRQAAGRGLQLLFYSVGIGQISSEVPQNLSASRPQDRQFILSSKKLLLSDSGFYLCAWRAHYGYTFGSGTRLTVV.

The chain is built from TRBV5-1 and TRBJ2-7; 9 bases agree with TRBD1. Trimming took 1 base from V and 3 from J; bases not matched to a gene: 5. The germline V gene has CDR1 SGHRS and CDR2 YFSETQ. CDR3 length: 15 residues. The CDR3, as DNA: TGCGCCAGCAGCTTGACAGGGGGCGCCGGCTACGAGCAGTACTTC. Translation gives CASSLTGGAGYEQYF.

The V gene is TRBV19, the J gene TRBJ1-2, with D hard to call. The V end lost 7 bases, the J end lost 4 bases, and 13 bases lay between the germline ends. The CDR3 is 13 residues long. Germline V gives CDR1 LNHDA, CDR2 SQIVND (reference sequence). The CDR3 protein is CASKWGGPYGYTF. The CDR3 DNA reads TGTGCCAGTAAGTGGGGAGGACCCTATGGCTACACCTTC.

The V gene is TRBV6-5, the J gene TRBJ1-1; tentative D call: TRBD1 (6 bases). Germline V gene data show CDR1 as MNHEY and CDR2 as SVGAGI. This CDR3 has 13 residues. Trimming took off 8 bases at V and 0 bases at J, with 10 bases between the two ends. The CDR3 reads CASRDTVNTEAFF. Here the CDR3 DNA reads TGTGCCAGCCGGGACACTGTGAACACTGAAGCTTTCTTT.

This clone appeared once. The chain recombines TRBV7-3 with TRBJ1-1; unclear D gene. The CDR3 loop spans 14 amino acids. Trimming removed 1 base at V and 1 base at J, with 7 bases between. Germline-derived CDR1 and CDR2 are SGHTA and FQGTGA. CDR3 residues: CASSLIGGNTEAFF. As DNA, the CDR3 is TGTGCCAGCAGCTTAATCGGCGGGAACACTGAAGCTTTCTTT.

The sample holds one count of this clone. The gene calls are TRBV6-6 and TRBJ1-4; the D is unclear. This CDR3 has 15 residues. The germline CDR1 and CDR2 sequences are MNHNY and SVGAGI (reference sequence). The V end lost 6 bases, the J end lost 3 bases, and 14 bases lay between the germline ends. CDR3 DNA sequence: TGTGCCAGCAGGGATACCGGCGACTCTAATGAAAAACTGTTTTTT. Amino acids: CASRDTGDSNEKLFF.

This chain uses TRBV5-1 with TRBJ1-2; 9 bases match TRBD1. Germline V lookup: CDR1 SGHRS, CDR2 YFSETQ. Trimming took 0 bases from V and 0 from J; bases not matched to a gene: 6. CDR3 length: 17 residues. CDR3 nucleotides: TGCGCCAGCAGCTTGGCACAGGGGGCCGTTCCTAACTATGGCTACACCTTC. Protein: CASSLAQGAVPNYGYTF.

This clone was counted a few times. The genes are TRBV19 and TRBJ1-3; D is unclear. The germline V gene has CDR1 LNHDA and CDR2 SQIVND (reference sequence). This CDR3 comprises 14 residues. V was pared by 6 bases and J by 4 bases, with 13 bases between. The CDR3 region has the DNA TGTGCCAGTAGGGAGGTGGGATCGGGAAACACCATATATTTT. Its protein product is CASREVGSGNTIYF.

The V and J genes are TRBV18 and TRBJ2-7; D perhaps matches TRBD1 (6 bases). V dropped 6 bases and J dropped 0 bases, with 12 bases sitting between them. CDR3 size: 14 residues. The germline V gene has CDR1 KGHSH and CDR2 LQKENI. As DNA, the CDR3 is TGTGCCAGCTCTCAAGGACAGAGCTCCTACGAGCAGTACTTC. This translates into CASSQGQSSYEQYF.

This rearrangement joins TRBV5-1 to TRBJ2-7; 10 nucleotides line up with TRBD1. Trimming took 6 bases from V and 2 from J; bases not matched to a gene: 5. CDR3 size: 14 residues. Germline V lookup: CDR1 SGHRS, CDR2 YFSETQ. CDR3 sequence: CASKPGQGPYEQYF. The CDR3 bases are TGCGCCAGCAAACCGGGACAGGGGCCCTACGAGCAGTACTTC.

The CDR3 DNA sequence: TGTGCCAGCAGCCGACAGGGGGTATTCCCTAACTATGGCTACACCTTC. Its protein product is CASSRQGVFPNYGYTF. V usage is TRBV5-8 and J usage is TRBJ1-2; 9 bases line up with TRBD1. Per germline, CDR1 SGHTS and CDR2 YDEGEE. The CDR3 totals 16 residues. J gave up 0 bases and V 4 bases, and 7 bases lay outside the gene matches. The variable domain in full, completed from reference TRBV5-8 and TRBJ1-2, reads EAGVTQSPTHLIKTRGQQATLRCSPISGHTSVYWYQQALGLGLQFLLWYDEGEERNRGNFPPRFSGRQFPNYSSELNVNALELEDSALYLCASSRQGVFPNYGYTFGSGTRLTVV.

The J gene is TRBJ2-1, the V gene TRBV19; a possible D gene is TRBD2 (6 bases). Germline V gives CDR1 LNHDA, CDR2 SQIVND (reference sequence). The CDR3 totals 12 residues. The V end lost 6 bases, the J end lost 6 bases, and 9 bases lay between the germline ends. In DNA form, the CDR3 reads TGTGCCAGTAGCGGGAGTGGCAATGAGCAGTTCTTC. Protein sequence: CASSGSGNEQFF.

This chain connects TRBV27 to TRBJ1-1; D gene uncertain. Germline V gene data show CDR1 as MNHEY and CDR2 as SMNVEV (reference sequence). The CDR3 spans 13 residues. The V gene lost 6 bases and the J gene lost 3 bases, with 11 bases spanning the gap. This CDR3 is CASRALGDTEAFF. The CDR3 DNA sequence: TGTGCCAGCAGAGCCTTAGGAGACACTGAAGCTTTCTTT.

The rearrangement joins TRBV12-5 to TRBJ1-3; the D gene is possibly TRBD1 (5 bases). V lost 4 bases and J 3 bases, leaving 28 bases between the germline ends. The CDR3 has 20 amino acids. Germline CDR1 reads LGHNT; CDR2 reads FRNRAP. Here the CDR3 reads CASGSDHPGLPGRGGNTIYF. The CDR3 nucleotides read TGTGCTAGTGGTTCCGACCATCCGGGACTTCCCGGTAGAGGTGGAAACACCATATATTTT.

This rearrangement joins TRBV12-5 to TRBJ2-5, with a weak D call TRBD1 (6 bases). The CDR3 length is 17 residues. The germline V gene encodes CDR1 LGHNT and CDR2 FRNRAP. V gave up 1 base and J gave up 5 bases, with 20 bases separating them. CDR3 nucleotides: TGTGCTAGTGGTTTGGCCAAGGACAGCCCGGGGAAGGAGACCCAGTACTTC. It encodes CASGLAKDSPGKETQYF. Full variable domain (missing parts from reference TRBV12-5 and TRBJ2-5): DARVTQTPRHKVTEMGQEVTMRCQPILGHNTVFWYRQTMMQGLELLAYFRNRAPLDDSGMPKDRFSAEMPDATLATLKIQPSEPRDSAVYFCASGLAKDSPGKETQYFGPGTRLLVL.

The chain carries TRBV2 and TRBJ2-1; TRBD2 matches at 7 bases. This CDR3 region has 16 residues. Trimming took 2 bases from V and 4 from J; bases not matched to a gene: 8. CDR1 is SNHLY, CDR2 FYNNEI, per germline. The CDR3 DNA reads as TGTGCCAGCAGTGAATGGACTAGTCGCTTATACAATGAGCAGTTCTTC. Translation gives CASSEWTSRLYNEQFF.

V and J are TRBV19 and TRBJ1-4, with 8 nucleotides matching TRBD1. The germline gives CDR1 LNHDA, CDR2 SQIVND (reference sequence). CDR3 length: 16 amino acids. J gave up 0 bases and V 5 bases, and 5 bases lay outside the gene matches. Here the CDR3 DNA reads TGTGCCAGTAGTGACGACAGGGGAGCAACTAATGAAAAACTGTTTTTT. Its translation: CASSDDRGATNEKLFF.

This chain connects TRBV4-2 to TRBJ1-5, with D maybe TRBD1 (6 bases). Trimming cost V 3 bases and J 3 bases, with 9 bases left between them. CDR3 size: 14 residues. In germline, CDR1 is LGHNA, CDR2 YNFKEQ. The CDR3 reads CASSQRGFNQPQHF. As DNA, the CDR3 is TGTGCCAGCAGCCAGAGGGGGTTCAATCAGCCCCAGCATTTT.

This chain links TRBV6-2 or TRBV6-3 with TRBJ2-1; 13 nucleotides line up with TRBD2. The CDR3 runs to 20 residues. CDR1 and CDR2 (germline): MNHEY, SVGEGT. With 2 bases clipped from V and 7 bases from J, the junction kept 17 bases outside the gene matches. The CDR3 region has the DNA TGTGCCAGCAGTTACAGCCCCCGAGGACTAGCGGGAGAGAGGTATAATGAGCAGTTCTTC. Amino acid sequence: CASSYSPRGLAGERYNEQFF.

This chain uses TRBV10-3 with TRBJ1-1; 8 nucleotides match TRBD1. J gave up 9 bases and V 2 bases, and 5 bases lay outside the gene matches. CDR3 length: 13 residues. The germline V gene encodes CDR1 ENHRY and CDR2 SYGVKD. As DNA, the CDR3 is TGTGCCATCAGTGAGAACGGACAGGGCAAAGCTTTCTTT. This sequence encodes CAISENGQGKAFF.